Following are 31 T cell receptor beta chains from one sample sequenced in a study of cytotoxic CD8 clonotypes in ibrutinib-treated CLL. Here immunoSEQ multiplex PCR was the method, and the copy in TCRdb shows in-frame clones only, minus some. The table lists approximately 22,000 clones, roughly 72% of them singletons. Source: PBMCs, taken before ibrutinib treatment. Receptors originate from a human donor with chronic lymphocytic leukemia.

Turning to this clone: This likely traces to a read error, being one base from a far larger clone. J is TRBJ1-1 and V is TRBV30; the D is unclear. The germline V gene has CDR1 GTSNPN and CDR2 SVGIG (reference sequence). V was pared by 3 bases and J by 3 bases, with 14 bases between. The CDR3 length is 14 residues. This CDR3 reads CAWRPDPVYTEAFF. The CDR3 bases are TGTGCCTGGAGGCCCGACCCCGTTTACACTGAAGCTTTCTTT.

The rearrangement uses TRBV20-1 and TRBJ2-7; no clear D. Germline V gene data show CDR1 as DFQATT and CDR2 as SNEGSKA (reference sequence). There are 11 residues in the CDR3. With 2 bases removed from V and 9 bases from J, the gap between germline ends came to 11 bases. The CDR3, as DNA: TGCAGTGCTAGATCTGTCTGGGTGCAGTACTTC. Translating it yields CSARSVWVQYF.

J is TRBJ2-2 and V is TRBV6-1; 7 positions match TRBD1. V was pared by 5 bases and J by 8 bases, with 5 bases of the junction left unmatched. Germline-derived CDR1 and CDR2 are MNHNS and SASEGT. The CDR3 sequence is 13 residues long. The CDR3 DNA follows: TGTGCCAGCAGTAGGACAGGATCGGGGGAGCTGTTTTTT. Translation gives CASSRTGSGELFF.

The genes are TRBV27 and TRBJ1-1; 7 positions agree with TRBD1. Unmatched junction bases numbered 4, after V lost 5 bases and J lost 1 base. Germline values: CDR1 MNHEY, CDR2 SMNVEV (reference sequence). This CDR3 is built from 14 residues. The CDR3 loop is CASSPRTGNTEAFF. The CDR3 region has the DNA TGTGCCAGCAGTCCGAGGACAGGGAACACTGAAGCTTTCTTT.

The chain employs TRBV10-3 and TRBJ2-5, with 9 positions matching TRBD1. This CDR3 contains 14 residues. The germline V gene encodes CDR1 ENHRY and CDR2 SYGVKD. The V and J ends lost 6 bases and 5 bases, in that order; junction bases with no gene match: 7. CDR3 sequence (DNA): TGTGCCATCAGAGCAGACAGGGGGGTGGAGACCCAGTACTTC. Amino acids: CAIRADRGVETQYF.

This clone was seen only a few times. The chain has TRBV4-2 and TRBJ1-4, with unresolved D. V was clipped by 4 bases and J by 0 bases, with 6 bases between them. The CDR3 length is 14 residues. Germline CDR1 reads LGHNA; CDR2 reads YNFKEQ. The DNA of the CDR3 is TGTGCCAGCAGCCCAGCTCCAACTAATGAAAAACTGTTTTTT. Protein: CASSPAPTNEKLFF.

The rearrangement joins TRBV5-1 to TRBJ2-3; D gene uncertain. Trimming shortened V by 7 bases and J by 1 base, and 19 bases separated the two germline ends. The CDR3 loop spans 16 amino acids. Germline V gene data show CDR1 as SGHRS and CDR2 as YFSETQ. This CDR3 reads CASATQPGGGTDTQYF. The CDR3 coding sequence is TGCGCCAGCGCCACGCAGCCTGGCGGAGGCACAGATACGCAGTATTTT.

The V and J genes are TRBV11-3 and TRBJ2-5; no clear D gene. The length of the CDR3 is 12 residues. V lost 1 base to trimming and J lost 1 base, with 1 base between them. Per germline, CDR1 SGHNT and CDR2 YENEEA. The CDR3 protein is CASSLGQETQYF. DNA for the CDR3: TGTGCCAGCAGCTTAGGCCAAGAGACCCAGTACTTC.

V is TRBV10-3 and J is TRBJ2-1; D could derive from TRBD1 or TRBD2 (5 bases each). Germline values: CDR1 ENHRY, CDR2 SYGVKD. Trimming cost V 0 bases and J 0 bases, with 18 bases left between them. CDR3 size: 19 residues. CDR3 protein: CAISESGEGRTSSYNEQFF. The CDR3 DNA reads as TGTGCCATCAGTGAGTCGGGGGAAGGCCGAACAAGCTCCTACAATGAGCAGTTCTTC.

This sequence joins TRBV11-3 and TRBJ2-2, with D possibly being TRBD1 (5 bases). Germline lookup yields CDR1 SGHNT and CDR2 YENEEA. The V gene lost 5 bases and the J gene lost 8 bases, with 12 bases spanning the gap. This CDR3 region has 13 residues. CDR3 DNA: TGTGCCAGCAGCCCAGACAGTTCTGGGGAGCTGTTTTTT. Its translation: CASSPDSSGELFF.

The rearrangement joins TRBV28 to TRBJ2-3, with D possibly TRBD1 on 6 matching bases. CDR3 length equals 15 residues. Germline loops: CDR1 MDHEN, CDR2 SYDVKM. V was cut by 2 bases and J by 6 bases, with 15 bases left in between. The CDR3 loop reads CASSLRWGRRDTQYF. CDR3 DNA sequence: TGTGCCAGCAGTTTAAGGTGGGGGCGTCGGGATACGCAGTATTTT.

The chain employs TRBV19 and TRBJ2-5; D is uncertain. The better agreement between TRBJ2-7 and the DNA end casts doubt on the J call. The CDR3 sequence is 15 residues long. Germline CDR1 LNHDA, CDR2 SQIVND (reference sequence). Here the CDR3 reads CASSPNLGSTYEQYF. CDR3 nucleotides: TGTGCCAGTAGTCCAAACCTAGGGTCCACCTACGAGCAGTACTTC.

The rearrangement links TRBV5-8 to TRBJ1-6, with 9 bases lining up with TRBD1. The CDR3 contains 15 residues. Per the germline V gene, CDR1 is SGHTS and CDR2 is YDEGEE. The trim removed 0 bases at V and 10 bases at J, leaving 5 bases unmatched. The CDR3 region is CASSLGGQGSSPLHF. The CDR3 bases are TGTGCCAGCAGCTTGGGGGGACAGGGAAGCTCACCCCTCCACTTT.

This clone was counted between two and nine times. The chain employs TRBV7-9 and TRBJ1-5; D gene unclear. V lost 4 bases and J 3 bases, leaving 4 bases between the germline ends. The CDR3 spans 12 residues. Germline CDR1 reads SEHNR; CDR2 reads FQNEAQ (reference sequence). This CDR3 reads CASSSVNQPQHF. The CDR3 region has the DNA TGTGCCAGCAGCTCCGTCAATCAGCCCCAGCATTTT.

The chain is built from TRBV7-2 and TRBJ2-3; 8 bases align to TRBD2. Germline lookup yields CDR1 SGHTA and CDR2 FQGNSA. V lost 4 bases and J lost 1; bases outside the gene matches: 7. This CDR3 region has 16 residues. CDR3 amino acids: CASSSRREGGTDTQYF. Written as DNA, the CDR3 is TGTGCCAGCAGCTCACGACGGGAGGGGGGCACAGATACGCAGTATTTT. The full variable domain, in which reference TRBV7-2 and TRBJ2-3 provide the parts outside the CDR3, is GAGVSQSPSNKVTEKGKDVELRCDPISGHTALYWYRQSLGQGLEFLIYFQGNSAPDKSGLPSDRFSAERTGGSVSTLTIQRTQQEDSAVYLCASSSRREGGTDTQYFGPGTRLTVL.

V and J are TRBV11-2 and TRBJ2-6, with 9 bases fitting TRBD1. The ends lost 1 base at V and 0 bases at J; junction bases unmatched: 4. Germline CDR1 is SGHAT and CDR2 is FQNNGV. CDR3 length: 18 residues. The CDR3 protein is CASSLGQGVLSGANVLTF. Written as DNA, the CDR3 is TGTGCCAGCAGCTTAGGACAGGGGGTCCTCTCTGGGGCCAACGTCCTGACTTTC.

The chain uses TRBV7-2 and TRBJ2-7; tentatively, D is TRBD1 (5 bases). This CDR3 is built from 16 residues. Trimming pared 1 base from V and 0 bases from J, leaving 13 bases between. Germline V gives CDR1 SGHTA, CDR2 FQGNSA. The CDR3 nucleotides read TGTGCCAGCAGCTTAGGGGTGGCTGGGGCCTCCTACGAGCAGTACTTC. It is translated as CASSLGVAGASYEQYF. Using reference TRBV7-2 and TRBJ2-7 for the parts outside the CDR3, the full variable domain is GAGVSQSPSNKVTEKGKDVELRCDPISGHTALYWYRQSLGQGLEFLIYFQGNSAPDKSGLPSDRFSAERTGGSVSTLTIQRTQQEDSAVYLCASSLGVAGASYEQYFGPGTRLTVT.

The sample holds one count of this clone. CDR3 loop: CASSYEGGLEAFF. In DNA form, the CDR3 reads TGTGCCAGCAGTTACGAGGGAGGACTGGAAGCTTTCTTT. The chain links TRBV6-5 to TRBJ1-1, with D hard to call. The CDR3 extends over 13 amino acids. V lost 2 bases, J lost 8 bases, and 12 bases lay in between. CDR1 is MNHEY and CDR2 is SVGAGI in the germline V gene.

The chain carries TRBV30 and TRBJ2-6; tentative D call: TRBD1 (5 bases). Trimming left V 8 bases short and J 2 bases short, with 10 bases between. Germline V CDR1 and CDR2: GTSNPN, SVGIG (reference sequence). This CDR3 is built from 13 residues. The CDR3, as DNA: TGTGCCCGCCAGGGTCCTGGGGCCAACGTCCTGACTTTC. Amino acids: CARQGPGANVLTF.

The gene calls are TRBV10-3 and TRBJ1-2, with 7 bases lining up with TRBD1. Germline V CDR1 and CDR2: ENHRY, SYGVKD. The CDR3 is made up of 16 amino acids. V was pared by 5 bases and J by 0 bases, with 9 bases of the junction left unmatched. The CDR3 here is CAISSTPGQSNYGYTF. The DNA of the CDR3 is TGTGCCATCAGTTCTACACCGGGACAGTCTAACTATGGCTACACCTTC.

This clone was counted only a few times. The rearrangement uses TRBV4-1 and TRBJ2-7; D uncertain. Trimming pared 6 bases from V and 2 bases from J, leaving 17 bases between. Looked up from germline, CDR1 is MGHRA and CDR2 is YSYEKL. The CDR3 sequence is 15 residues long. This chain's CDR3 is CASRRVGSLAYEQYF. CDR3 nucleotides: TGCGCCAGCAGAAGGGTGGGGTCCCTGGCCTACGAGCAGTACTTC.

This rearrangement joins TRBV4-1 to TRBJ2-1, with D perhaps matching TRBD2 (6 bases). Germline-derived CDR1 and CDR2 are MGHRA and YSYEKL. The CDR3 extends over 19 amino acids. V lost 0 bases, J lost 0 bases, and 18 bases lay in between. The CDR3 DNA follows: TGCGCCAGCAGCCAAGATGTAGTGCTTGTCGGGAGCTCCTACAATGAGCAGTTCTTC. This sequence encodes CASSQDVVLVGSSYNEQFF.

In this sample, this clone turned up once. The chain recombines TRBV5-1 with TRBJ2-1; TRBD1 agrees at 10 bases. The V gene end was trimmed by 2 bases and the J gene end by 3 bases; junction bases not matched to a gene: 8. CDR1 SGHRS and CDR2 YFSETQ come from the germline V gene. The CDR3 totals 17 residues. Here the CDR3 DNA reads TGCGCCAGCAGCTTAGGAGACAGGGGGCGCTTCTACAATGAGCAGTTCTTC. Translating gives CASSLGDRGRFYNEQFF.

A few counts support this clone. The chain uses TRBV19 and TRBJ2-2; D gene unclear. CDR1 is LNHDA, CDR2 SQIVND, per germline (reference sequence). The germline V and J ends were trimmed by 5 bases and 8 bases, with 9 bases remaining between them. The CDR3 spans 12 residues. CDR3 sequence reads: CASSPFTGELFF. In DNA, the CDR3 is TGTGCCAGTAGTCCCTTTACGGGGGAGCTGTTTTTT.

The chain combines TRBV13 with TRBJ2-2; the D call may be TRBD1 or TRBD2 (5 bases each). The germline V and J ends were trimmed by 6 bases and 6 bases, with 17 bases remaining between them. The CDR3 sequence is 15 residues long. Germline V gene lookup returns CDR1 PRHDT and CDR2 FYEKMQ (reference sequence). The CDR3 here is CASSEGKISPGELFF. CDR3 nucleotides: TGTGCCAGCAGTGAGGGGAAAATATCCCCCGGGGAGCTGTTTTTT.

J is TRBJ1-4 and V is TRBV7-2; D perhaps matches TRBD1 (5 bases). The CDR3 length is 18 residues. V lost 5 bases, J lost 5 bases, and 24 bases lay in between. CDR1 and CDR2 from the germline V gene are SGHTA and FQGNSA. The CDR3 loop is CASSHTVPRGFTNEKLFF. The CDR3 bases are TGTGCCAGCAGCCATACTGTTCCACGGGGCTTTACAAATGAAAAACTGTTTTTT.

The chain couples TRBV10-1 to TRBJ2-1; D not certain. This CDR3 is 14 amino acids long. The germline V gene has CDR1 WNHNN and CDR2 SYGVQD (reference sequence). With 6 bases removed from V and 10 bases from J, the gap between germline ends came to 19 bases. For the CDR3, the DNA is TGCGCCAGCAGCCCGCTGAGCGACTTTGGGGAGCAGTTCTTC. Its translation: CASSPLSDFGEQFF.

This rearrangement joins TRBV10-3 to TRBJ2-7; possibly TRBD2 for D (6 bases). Germline values: CDR1 ENHRY, CDR2 SYGVKD. The CDR3 totals 12 residues. V lost 3 bases, J lost 12 bases, and 15 bases lay in between. CDR3 sequence: CAISDGLAVGYF. CDR3 bases: TGTGCCATCAGTGACGGCTTAGCGGTGGGGTACTTC.

This sequence joins TRBV6-5 and TRBJ2-1; tentatively, D is TRBD2 (5 bases). Germline CDR1 and CDR2: MNHEY and SVGAGI. The V gene lost 5 bases and the J gene lost 6 bases, with 17 bases spanning the gap. This CDR3 spans 15 amino acids. This chain's CDR3 is CASSRRAEWSNEQFF. In DNA form, the CDR3 reads TGTGCCAGCAGTAGAAGAGCGGAATGGAGCAATGAGCAGTTCTTC.

This chain connects TRBV19 to TRBJ2-7; 13 nucleotides match TRBD2. CDR1 is LNHDA and CDR2 is SQIVND in the germline V gene (reference sequence). The CDR3 is 14 amino acids. V lost 7 bases and J lost 5; bases outside the gene matches: 5. The DNA for the CDR3 is TGTGCCAGTACCCGGACTAGCGGGAGCAACGAGCAGTACTTC. Translated, it gives CASTRTSGSNEQYF.

This chain joins TRBV28 and TRBJ2-7; 10 positions agree with TRBD2. The CDR3 length is 17 residues. Germline lookup yields CDR1 MDHEN and CDR2 SYDVKM. V lost 7 bases and J lost 0; bases outside the gene matches: 12. The CDR3 spells CASMSSGGVGSSYEQYF. DNA for the CDR3: TGTGCCAGCATGTCTAGCGGGGGTGTGGGCAGCTCCTACGAGCAGTACTTC. Full variable domain (outside the CDR3, taken from reference TRBV28 and TRBJ2-7): DVKVTQSSRYLVKRTGEKVFLECVQDMDHENMFWYRQDPGLGLRLIYFSYDVKMKEKGDIPEGYSVSREKKERFSLILESASTNQTSMYLCASMSSGGVGSSYEQYFGPGTRLTVT.